The 2 T cell receptor beta chains in this list originate from one sample, sequenced in a study of T-cell reconstitution after alpha-beta-depleted transplantation in children. The TCRbeta library was prepared with unique molecular identifiers. TCRdb re-derived calls from the PCR reads in MiXCR, one entry per CDR3 protein. The table shows about 400,000 distinct CDR3 sequences, with about a fifth occurring only once. The sequenced sample was PBMCs from the stem cell graft donor, obtained from the stem cell graft. The receptors shown here come from a human donor who donated a stem cell graft to a child with acute myeloid leukemia.

This clonotype was seen a handful of times. This chain connects TRBV5-5 to TRBJ2-5, with 10 bases aligning to TRBD1. The CDR3 covers 15 residues. J was trimmed by 5 bases and V by 3 bases; bases with no gene match: 7. CDR1 is SGHKS and CDR2 is YYEKEE in the germline V gene (reference sequence). DNA for the CDR3: TGTGCCAGCAGCTCGACAGGGGGCGTCTCTGAGACCCAGTACTTC. This codes for CASSSTGGVSETQYF.

This clonotype was found many times. The chain employs TRBV20-1 and TRBJ2-1; tentatively, D is TRBD2 (7 bases). The CDR3 totals 15 residues. Germline values: CDR1 DFQATT, CDR2 SNEGSKA (reference sequence). V lost 1 base and J lost 7, with 17 bases in between. CDR3 residues: CSARVSGGARNEQFF. DNA for the CDR3: TGCAGTGCTAGAGTATCGGGGGGCGCGAGGAATGAGCAGTTCTTC.